This entry lists 17 T cell receptor beta chains sequenced from one sample in a study of identical twins. Each CDR3 protein is one row after TCRdb ran MiXCR on the 5' RACE reads. This table holds about 720,000 distinct CDR3 sequences, about 9.4% found once. This sample also belongs to another study, concerning yellow fever vaccine responses in identical twins.

The source material was PBMCs. These receptors all come from a woman aged 18 to 35 in good health.

This clonotype was observed a handful of times. This sequence joins TRBV3-1 and TRBJ1-1, with a tentative D call TRBD1 (6 bases). The germline gives CDR1 LGHDT, CDR2 YNNKEL (reference sequence). V lost 1 base and J 9 bases, leaving 15 bases between the germline ends. There are 14 residues in the CDR3. CDR3 coding DNA: TGTGCCAGCAGCCAAGGGGGACACCCGTCGCAAGCTTTCTTT. This encodes CASSQGGHPSQAFF.

This chain uses TRBV20-1 with TRBJ2-5; D gene uncertain. V was shortened by 3 bases and J by 3 bases, with 11 bases between the two germline ends. Germline lookup yields CDR1 DFQATT and CDR2 SNEGSKA (reference sequence). The CDR3 sequence is 13 residues long. The CDR3 coding sequence is TGCAGTGCTAGGGTAGTGCCAGAAGAGACCCAGTACTTC. Its translation is CSARVVPEETQYF.

This clonotype was seen a handful of times. The genes are TRBV7-9 and TRBJ2-5; D is perhaps TRBD2 (5 bases). CDR3 length: 14 residues. V lost 5 bases to trimming and J lost 2 bases, with 12 bases between them. The germline CDR1 and CDR2 sequences are SEHNR and FQNEAQ (reference sequence). The CDR3 coding sequence is TGTGCCAGCAGCCTCCTCCGGGAACAAGAGACCCAGTACTTC. It translates to CASSLLREQETQYF.

This clonotype was counted ten times or more. The chain recombines TRBV5-1 with TRBJ1-2; 9 nucleotides agree with TRBD1. After removal of 7 bases from V and 0 bases from J, the junction contained 10 bases not matched to a gene. Germline assignment: CDR1 SGHRS and CDR2 YFSETQ. The CDR3 sequence is 16 residues long. CDR3 loop: CASDWTGEAANYGYTF. CDR3 bases: TGCGCCAGCGATTGGACAGGGGAGGCGGCTAACTATGGCTACACCTTC.

The chain uses TRBV6-5 and TRBJ2-3, with D unclear. Germline CDR1 and CDR2: MNHEY and SVGAGI. Trimming pared 5 bases from V and 8 bases from J, leaving 11 bases between. The CDR3 contains 12 residues. The CDR3 region is CASSPRPSTQYF. DNA of the CDR3: TGTGCCAGCAGTCCTCGCCCCAGTACGCAGTATTTT.

This clonotype appeared once. The rearrangement uses TRBV11-3 and TRBJ2-1; 9 nucleotides match TRBD2. Germline V gene data show CDR1 as SGHNT and CDR2 as YENEEA. Trimming removed 5 bases from V and 1 base from J; junction bases left unmatched: 3. The CDR3 is 15 residues long. The chain's CDR3 is CASSQSGGSYNEQFF. The CDR3 bases are TGTGCCAGCAGCCAGAGCGGGGGGTCCTACAATGAGCAGTTCTTC.

This sequence joins TRBV4-3 and TRBJ2-3; D gene ambiguous. Germline loops: CDR1 LGHNA, CDR2 YSLEER. CDR3 size: 10 residues. Trimming removed 11 bases at V and 7 bases at J, with 10 bases between. CDR3 in amino acids: CAPTQYTQYF. CDR3 DNA: TGCGCCCCCACCCAGTATACGCAGTATTTT.

This chain uses TRBV9 with TRBJ2-3; D is unresolved. This CDR3 is built from 14 residues. Germline V gene sequence: CDR1 SGDLS, CDR2 YYNGEE. V was trimmed by 0 bases and J by 2 bases, leaving 7 bases between them. As DNA, the CDR3 is TGTGCCAGCAGCGTAGACGCACTCACAGATACGCAGTATTTT. As protein: CASSVDALTDTQYF.

The chain uses TRBV5-6 and TRBJ1-1, with D possibly matching TRBD1 (5 bases). The V and J ends lost 3 bases and 5 bases respectively, with 14 bases between them. CDR3 length: 14 residues. Germline CDR1 reads SGHDT; CDR2 reads YYEEEE. The chain's CDR3 is CASSWRGAGTEAFF. DNA for the CDR3: TGTGCCAGCAGCTGGAGGGGCGCAGGGACTGAAGCTTTCTTT.

The chain joins TRBV4-3 to TRBJ1-2, with 11 bases aligning to TRBD1. V trimming: 2 bases; J trimming: 3 bases; junction bases outside the gene matches: 2. The CDR3 is made up of 15 amino acids. Germline CDR1 reads LGHNA; CDR2 reads YSLEER. The CDR3 sequence: CASSQRTGGDYGYTF. The DNA of the CDR3 is TGCGCCAGCAGCCAACGGACAGGGGGCGACTATGGCTACACCTTC.

This clonotype was found a few times. The chain carries TRBV25-1 and TRBJ2-7, with TRBD1 matching over 7 bases. Germline CDR1 reads MGHDK; CDR2 reads SYGVNS. With 10 bases clipped from V and 2 bases from J, the junction kept 8 bases outside the gene matches. This CDR3 is 13 amino acids long. CDR3 in DNA: TGTGCCACCAGGGAAGGGGGCACCTACGAGCAGTACTTC. It yields the protein CATREGGTYEQYF.

V gene TRBV29-1 combines with J gene TRBJ2-1; D uncertain. The CDR3 is 11 amino acids. V was clipped by 0 bases and J by 9 bases, with 6 bases between them. Germline CDR1 SQVTM, CDR2 ANQGSEA. CDR3 sequence (DNA): TGCAGCGTTGAAGATCCCGGTGAGCAGTTCTTC. This codes for CSVEDPGEQFF.

This clonotype was recorded many times. V and J are TRBV7-9 and TRBJ2-7; D is tentatively TRBD1 or TRBD2 (5 bases each). V was shortened by 5 bases and J by 2 bases, with 13 bases between the two germline ends. CDR3 size: 14 residues. Germline CDR1 reads SEHNR; CDR2 reads FQNEAQ (reference sequence). This CDR3 reads CASSLRDGAYEQYF. The CDR3 DNA reads TGTGCCAGCAGCCTCCGGGACGGAGCCTACGAGCAGTACTTC. Drawing the rest from reference TRBV7-9 and TRBJ2-7, the complete variable domain is DTGVSQNPRHKITKRGQNVTFRCDPISEHNRLYWYRQTLGQGPEFLTYFQNEAQLEKSRLLSDRFSAERPKGSFSTLEIQRTEQGDSAMYLCASSLRDGAYEQYFGPGTRLTVT.

The chain employs TRBV15 and TRBJ2-1; D is uncertain. Germline V lookup: CDR1 LNHNV, CDR2 YYDKDF (reference sequence). The length of the CDR3 is 12 residues. V was trimmed by 4 bases and J by 7 bases, leaving 8 bases between them. The CDR3 loop is CATSMRWNEQFF. The CDR3 DNA sequence: TGTGCCACCAGCATGCGGTGGAATGAGCAGTTCTTC.

At least ten counts were recorded for this clonotype. CDR3 loop: CASSAPRRVAGYNEQFF. The CDR3 bases are TGTGCCAGCAGCGCCCCCCGTAGGGTAGCGGGCTACAATGAGCAGTTCTTC. This chain connects TRBV7-2 to TRBJ2-1; 7 bases line up with TRBD2. The V and J ends lost 5 bases and 3 bases, in that order; junction bases with no gene match: 13. In germline, CDR1 is SGHTA, CDR2 FQGNSA. The CDR3 runs 17 residues.

The chain carries TRBV29-1 and TRBJ1-1, with a tentative D call TRBD1 (5 bases). CDR1 is SQVTM, CDR2 ANQGSEA, per germline. The CDR3 runs 15 residues. The V gene lost 4 bases and the J gene lost 3 bases, with 18 bases spanning the gap. In DNA form, the CDR3 reads TGCAGCGTTGTGGTCTATAGCAGGGCCCACACTGAAGCTTTCTTT. Translated: CSVVVYSRAHTEAFF.

This clonotype was picked up many times. This chain connects TRBV6-5 to TRBJ2-5, with no clear D. The V end lost 2 bases, the J end lost 4 bases, and 2 bases lay between the germline ends. The germline V gene has CDR1 MNHEY and CDR2 SVGAGI. CDR3 size: 11 residues. CDR3 protein: CASSYAETQYF. Written as DNA, the CDR3 is TGTGCCAGCAGTTACGCAGAGACCCAGTACTTC.